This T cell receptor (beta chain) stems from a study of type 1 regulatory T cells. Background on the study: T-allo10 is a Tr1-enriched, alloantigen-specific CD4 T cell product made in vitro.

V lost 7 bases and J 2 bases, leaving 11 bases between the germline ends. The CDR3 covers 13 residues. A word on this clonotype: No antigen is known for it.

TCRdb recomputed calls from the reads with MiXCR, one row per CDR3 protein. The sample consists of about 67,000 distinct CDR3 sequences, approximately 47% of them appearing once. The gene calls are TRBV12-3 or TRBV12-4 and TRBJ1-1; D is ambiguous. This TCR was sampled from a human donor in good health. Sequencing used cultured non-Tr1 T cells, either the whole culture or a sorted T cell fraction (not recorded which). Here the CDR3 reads CASKGAINTEAFF. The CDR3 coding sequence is TGTGCCAGCAAAGGAGCTATAAACACTGAAGCTTTCTTT.